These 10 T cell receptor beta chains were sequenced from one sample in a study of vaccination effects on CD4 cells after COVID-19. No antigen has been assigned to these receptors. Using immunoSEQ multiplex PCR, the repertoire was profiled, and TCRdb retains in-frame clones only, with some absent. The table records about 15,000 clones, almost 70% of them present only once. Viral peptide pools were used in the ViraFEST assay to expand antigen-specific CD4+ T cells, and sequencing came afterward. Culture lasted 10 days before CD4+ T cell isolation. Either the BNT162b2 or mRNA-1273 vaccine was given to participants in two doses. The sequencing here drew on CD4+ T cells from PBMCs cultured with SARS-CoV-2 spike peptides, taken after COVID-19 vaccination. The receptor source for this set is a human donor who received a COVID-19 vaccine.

The CDR3: CASSPQGPLEAFF. CDR3 nucleotides: TGTGCCAGCAGCCCTCAGGGTCCCCTAGAAGCTTTCTTT. The rearrangement links TRBV7-3 to TRBJ1-1, with a weak D call TRBD1 (5 bases). Germline lookup yields CDR1 SGHTA and CDR2 FQGTGA. The CDR3 covers 13 residues. Trimming removed 5 bases at V and 8 bases at J, with 15 bases between.

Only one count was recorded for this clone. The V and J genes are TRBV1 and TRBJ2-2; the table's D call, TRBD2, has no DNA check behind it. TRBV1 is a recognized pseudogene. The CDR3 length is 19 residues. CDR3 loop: CTSSQVGTSGGDNTGELFF. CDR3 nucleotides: TGCACCAGCAGCCAAGTCGGCACTAGCGGGGGGGATAACACCGGGGAGCTGTTTTTT.

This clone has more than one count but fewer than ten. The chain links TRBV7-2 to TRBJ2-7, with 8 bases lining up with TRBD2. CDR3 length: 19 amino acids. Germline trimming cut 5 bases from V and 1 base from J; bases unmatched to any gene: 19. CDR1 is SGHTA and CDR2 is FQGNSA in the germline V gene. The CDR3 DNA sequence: TGTGCCAGCAGCCGCACCTGGGGGGATAGCGGGATGTTATCCTACGAGCAGTACTTC. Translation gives CASSRTWGDSGMLSYEQYF.

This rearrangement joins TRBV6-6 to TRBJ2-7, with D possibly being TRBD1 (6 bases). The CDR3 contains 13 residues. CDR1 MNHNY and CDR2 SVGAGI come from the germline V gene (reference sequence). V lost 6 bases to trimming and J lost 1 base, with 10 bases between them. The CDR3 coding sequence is TGTGCCAGCAGGCCACAGGGTTCCTACGAGCAGTACTTC. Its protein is CASRPQGSYEQYF.

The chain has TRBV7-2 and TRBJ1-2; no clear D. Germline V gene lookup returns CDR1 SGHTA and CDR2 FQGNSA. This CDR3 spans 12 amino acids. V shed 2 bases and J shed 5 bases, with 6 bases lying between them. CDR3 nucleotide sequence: TGTGCCAGCAGCTTATCCGGATATGGCTACACCTTC. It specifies CASSLSGYGYTF.

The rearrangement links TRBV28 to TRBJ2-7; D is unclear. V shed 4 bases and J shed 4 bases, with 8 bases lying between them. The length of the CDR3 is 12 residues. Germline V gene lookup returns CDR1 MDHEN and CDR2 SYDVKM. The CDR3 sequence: CASSSDEYEQYF. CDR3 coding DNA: TGTGCCAGCAGTTCGGACGAATACGAGCAGTACTTC.

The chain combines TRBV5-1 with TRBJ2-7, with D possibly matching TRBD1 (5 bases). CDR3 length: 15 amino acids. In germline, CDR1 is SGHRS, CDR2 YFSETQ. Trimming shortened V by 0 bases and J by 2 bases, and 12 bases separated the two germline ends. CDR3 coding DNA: TGCGCCAGCAGCTTGGGGGGCAACGACCCCTACGAGCAGTACTTC. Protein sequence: CASSLGGNDPYEQYF.

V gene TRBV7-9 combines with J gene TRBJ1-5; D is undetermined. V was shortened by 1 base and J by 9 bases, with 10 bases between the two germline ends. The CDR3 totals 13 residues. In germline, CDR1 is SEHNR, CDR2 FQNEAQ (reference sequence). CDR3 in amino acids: CASSLGMDSPQHF. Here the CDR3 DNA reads TGTGCCAGCAGCTTAGGGATGGACTCGCCCCAGCATTTT. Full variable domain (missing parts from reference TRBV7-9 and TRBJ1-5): DTGVSQNPRHKITKRGQNVTFRCDPISEHNRLYWYRQTLGQGPEFLTYFQNEAQLEKSRLLSDRFSAERPKGSFSTLEIQRTEQGDSAMYLCASSLGMDSPQHFGDGTRLSIL.

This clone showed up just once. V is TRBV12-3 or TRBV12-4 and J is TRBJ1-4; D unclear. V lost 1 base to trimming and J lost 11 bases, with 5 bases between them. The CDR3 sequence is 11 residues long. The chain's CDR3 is CASSLGGKLFF. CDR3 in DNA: TGTGCCAGCAGTTTAGGAGGGAAACTGTTTTTT.

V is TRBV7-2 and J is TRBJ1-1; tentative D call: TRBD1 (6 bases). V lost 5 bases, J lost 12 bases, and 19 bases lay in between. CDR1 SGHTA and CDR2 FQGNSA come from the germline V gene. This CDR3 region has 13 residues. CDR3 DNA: TGTGCCAGCAGCAACGGCCCCGGACAGAGAACTTTCTTT. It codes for CASSNGPGQRTFF.